Detailed here is one T cell receptor beta chain. This clonotype has a handful of counts. No cognate antigen has been identified for it. No qualities accompany the bases; no much larger clone lies one base away. Library method: PCR. TCRdb names Illumina HiSeq 2500 as the instrument used. TCR libraries were prepared with molecular barcoding, using unique molecular identifiers to normalize TCRbeta repertoire quantification. Through fastp at Q25 and MiXCR, TCRdb rebuilt clones from the public reads, retaining in-frame beta chains. Rows are unified per CDR3 protein, each entry keeping the most common DNA and genes. The sample includes some 300,000 distinct CDR3 sequences, with 9% to 12% observed a single time. Less than 2.5% of the sample goes to the ten largest clones. The entry originates in a study of T-cell reconstitution after alpha-beta-depleted transplantation in children (dated by TCRdb to 2016 to 2018). In terms of the full investigation: Using TCR repertoire profiling, the study followed T-cell immune reconstitution in a quantitative way in children after TCRalphabeta/CD19-depleted allogeneic hematopoietic cell transplantation.

This sequence originates from a human donor who donated a stem cell graft to a child with acute lymphoblastic leukemia. The sequencing here drew on PBMCs from the stem cell graft donor, taken from the stem cell graft.

The DNA reads TGTGCCACCAGTGATAGTTTGAGGGAGACCCAGTACTTC. The encoded protein is CATSDSLRETQYF. The chain was built from TRBV24-1 and TRBJ2-5; the D gene lacks a confident call. Sequences KGHDR (CDR1) and SFDVKD (CDR2) are obtained from the germline V gene. From the cysteine up to the phenylalanine, the CDR3 has a length of 13 residues. The only DNA kept is the CDR3, 39 bases in frame from the first base. The junction shows trimming of 3 bases on V and 5 bases on J, plus 9 bases between the germline ends.